This section outlines one T cell receptor beta chain sequence together with its context. The assay was immunoSEQ multiplex PCR, and TCRdb's table has in-frame clones only and misses some. In the table there are 80,000 or so clones, approximately 80% of which are singletons. This sample was taken from a study of blood T cell repertoires in COVID-19. Study overall: T cells, B-cell-depleted T cells, or PBMCs supplied cDNA or gDNA.

CDR3 length: 11 amino acids. CDR1 is MNHEY and CDR2 is SVGAGI in the germline V gene. Deletions cut 6 bases from V and 2 bases from J, with 5 bases between. The chain carries TRBV6-5 and TRBJ2-7; D is unclear. The TCR comes from a woman older than 75 with acute or convalescent COVID-19. Material for sequencing was peripheral blood. CDR3 protein: CASSVTYEQYF. In nucleotides, the CDR3 is TGTGCCAGCAGCGTTACCTACGAGCAGTACTTC.